The T cell receptor (beta chain) under discussion was sequenced for a study of vaccination effects on CD4 cells after COVID-19. For the study at large: It was two doses of either the BNT162b2 or mRNA-1273 vaccine that participants received. Study conclusions and caveats: Few convalescent patients were studied, and early post-infection samples were lacking. At late timepoints after vaccination, vaccine- and infection-induced clones shrank markedly.

Before any sequencing was done, the ViraFEST assay used viral peptide pools to expand antigen-specific CD4+ T cells. Culture proceeded for roughly ten days, and CD4+ T cells were then isolated. Having tested negative for nucleocapsid antibodies, the vaccine recipients showed no prior SARS-CoV-2 infection. Fresh IL-2-containing medium replaced half the medium on days 3 and 7. Profiling relied on immunoSEQ multiplex PCR, and the TCRdb table lists in-frame clones only, not all of them. Of approximately 74,000 clones listed, roughly 74% are singletons. In the case of this clone: Its antigen is unknown.

This TCR was sampled from a human donor who received a COVID-19 vaccine. The source material was CD4+ T cells from PBMCs cultured with HCoV-NL63 spike peptides, sampled before COVID-19 vaccination.

The CDR3 sequence: CASSKGIWAYNEQFF. CDR3 bases: TGTGCCAGCAGCAAAGGTATCTGGGCTTACAATGAGCAGTTCTTC. The chain carries TRBV21-1 and TRBJ2-1; TRBD1, the table's D call, was not compared with the DNA. TRBV21-1 is a listed pseudogene. The CDR3 extends over 15 amino acids.